This T cell receptor beta chain derives from a study of neurological immune-mediated disorders. This clonotype was observed at least ten times. The sorted libraries involved the use of 750,000 to 1,000,000 CD4+ or CD8+ T cells. The CDR3 has 14 amino acids. Germline V gene sequence: CDR1 MNHEY, CDR2 SVGEGT. The V end was cut by 7 bases, the J end by 0 bases, with 13 bases between. The cDNA was synthesized by means of template-switch 5'RACE, which was carried out with 10-nucleotide random UMIs. Each CDR3 protein gets one entry after TCRdb re-called the 5' RACE reads with MiXCR. Of around 16,000 distinct CDR3 sequences listed, approximately 3.7% are singletons.

Material for sequencing was CD8+ T cells from blood. This clonotype originated in a middle-aged woman in good health. J is TRBJ2-7 and V is TRBV6-2 or TRBV6-3; no firm D call. The CDR3 is CASTAPARSYEQYF. The CDR3, as DNA: TGTGCCAGCACCGCGCCGGCCCGCTCCTACGAGCAGTACTTC.